The 18 T cell receptor beta chains reported below all come from one sample, sequenced in a study of blood T cell repertoires in COVID-19. Libraries were prepared by immunoSEQ multiplex PCR; TCRdb keeps only in-frame clonotypes and omits some of them. Among roughly 290,000 clones, roughly 89% were seen once, and the ten largest hold approximately 1.5%. The sequenced material came from PBMCs or T cells enriched from blood (not recorded which). All receptors come from a woman in her late teens or twenties with acute COVID-19.

This clone was counted a single time. The V gene is TRBV7-9, the J gene TRBJ2-6; 7 nucleotides agree with TRBD1. There are 18 residues in the CDR3. The V gene end was trimmed by 2 bases and the J gene end by 0 bases; junction bases not matched to a gene: 7. The V gene's germline CDR1 is SEHNR and CDR2 FQNEAQ (reference sequence). CDR3 loop: CASSLRTGSFSGANVLTF. CDR3 nucleotides: TGTGCCAGCAGCTTAAGGACAGGTTCCTTCTCTGGGGCCAACGTCCTGACTTTC.

This rearrangement joins TRBV9 to TRBJ1-1; TRBD1 aligns across 9 bases. The length of the CDR3 is 13 residues. V lost 3 bases and J lost 7; bases outside the gene matches: 4. The V gene's germline CDR1 is SGDLS and CDR2 YYNGEE. CDR3 DNA sequence: TGTGCCAGCAGCGAGACAGGGGGGAATGAAGCTTTCTTT. It specifies CASSETGGNEAFF. Variable domain in full (rest from reference TRBV9 and TRBJ1-1): DSGVTQTPKHLITATGQRVTLRCSPRSGDLSVYWYQQSLDQGLQFLIQYYNGEERAKGNILERFSAQQFPDLHSELNLSSLELGDSALYFCASSETGGNEAFFGQGTRLTVV.

V is TRBV18 and J is TRBJ2-3, with 8 bases that match TRBD2. This CDR3 has 14 residues. CDR1 and CDR2 (germline): KGHSH, LQKENI. J gave up 3 bases and V 4 bases, and 3 bases lay outside the gene matches. The CDR3 nucleotides are TGTGCCAGCTCACATACTAGCGGAACAGATACGCAGTATTTT. Its protein is CASSHTSGTDTQYF.

CDR3 region: CASSQVSASNEQYF. The DNA for the CDR3 is TGCGCCAGCAGCCAAGTTTCGGCTAGCAACGAGCAGTACTTC. The gene calls are TRBV4-1 and TRBJ2-7; TRBD2 might be the D (5 bases). From germline, CDR1 is MGHRA and CDR2 YSYEKL. V was shortened by 1 base and J by 5 bases, with 12 bases between the two germline ends. CDR3 length: 14 residues.

The V call is TRBV7-8, the J call TRBJ2-6; tentative D call: TRBD1 (5 bases). The CDR3 covers 16 residues. The germline V gene has CDR1 SGHVS and CDR2 FQNEAQ. Trimming took 3 bases from V and 2 from J, leaving 11 bases between them. This chain's CDR3 is CASSLGQGAGANVLTF. The CDR3 nucleotides are TGTGCCAGCAGCTTGGGGCAGGGCGCTGGGGCCAACGTCCTGACTTTC. Drawing the rest from reference TRBV7-8 and TRBJ2-6, the complete variable domain is GAGVSQSPRYKVAKRGQDVALRCDPISGHVSLFWYQQALGQGPEFLTYFQNEAQLDKSGLPSDRFFAERPEGSVSTLKIQRTQQEDSAVYLCASSLGQGAGANVLTFGAGSRLTVL.

The chain carries TRBV19 and TRBJ2-1, with TRBD2 identical over 9 bases. The CDR3 consists of 14 residues. Germline V lookup: CDR1 LNHDA, CDR2 SQIVND (reference sequence). V lost 6 bases and J lost 3; bases outside the gene matches: 3. The CDR3 bases are TGTGCCAGTAGGGGACTAGCAGTCTACAATGAGCAGTTCTTC. This codes for CASRGLAVYNEQFF.

The chain couples TRBV27 to TRBJ2-5, with D tentatively TRBD2 (5 bases). This CDR3 region has 15 residues. Germline CDR1 is MNHEY and CDR2 is SMNVEV (reference sequence). V was cut by 3 bases and J by 5 bases, with 16 bases left in between. CDR3 amino acids: CASSFNPGIAETQYF. The CDR3 nucleotides read TGTGCCAGCAGTTTTAATCCCGGTATAGCGGAGACCCAGTACTTC.

This clone was observed a handful of times. The chain has TRBV3-1 (or the pseudogene TRBV3-2) and TRBJ2-3, with D uncertain. This CDR3 has 15 residues. Germline V gene sequence: CDR1 LGHDT, CDR2 YNNKEL (reference sequence). V was shortened by 4 bases and J by 0 bases, with 11 bases between the two germline ends. CDR3 sequence reads: CASSLRVGSTDTQYF. CDR3 coding DNA: TGTGCCAGCAGCCTCCGGGTCGGGAGCACAGATACGCAGTATTTT.

This clone was recorded once. This chain connects TRBV10-3 to TRBJ2-1; D is perhaps TRBD2 (6 bases). The CDR3 sequence is 15 residues long. The ends were cut back, 0 bases at V and 4 bases at J, with 10 bases in the middle. Germline assignment: CDR1 ENHRY and CDR2 SYGVKD. CDR3 protein: CAISESGGVYNEQFF. The CDR3 DNA is TGTGCCATCAGTGAGTCGGGGGGTGTGTACAATGAGCAGTTCTTC.

The chain employs TRBV6-5 and TRBJ2-5; D possibly corresponds to TRBD1 (6 bases). Germline V CDR1 and CDR2: MNHEY, SVGAGI. The CDR3 is 15 residues long. V was shortened by 8 bases and J by 5 bases, with 21 bases between the two germline ends. CDR3 bases: TGTGCCAGCGTCTCAAGCCTGGGGGCGCGGGAGACCCAGTACTTC. Amino acid sequence: CASVSSLGARETQYF.

The J gene is TRBJ2-7, the V gene TRBV11-2, with TRBD2 matching 9 bases. V lost 5 bases and J lost 4; bases outside the gene matches: 9. This CDR3 contains 15 residues. Germline CDR1 is SGHAT and CDR2 is FQNNGV. The CDR3 DNA reads TGTGCCAGCAGCAAATCTAGCGGGGAACAGTACGAGCAGTACTTC. Protein sequence: CASSKSSGEQYEQYF.

The chain couples TRBV7-2 to TRBJ2-5, with D tentatively TRBD2 (5 bases). This CDR3 region has 14 residues. V was trimmed by 2 bases and J by 5 bases, leaving 12 bases between them. The germline gives CDR1 SGHTA, CDR2 FQGNSA. CDR3 sequence (DNA): TGTGCCAGCAGCTTATTAGCGCGTTGGGAGACCCAGTACTTC. Protein product: CASSLLARWETQYF.

In regard to this clone: This sample includes further DNA sequences coding for the same CDR3. This sequence joins TRBV24-1 and TRBJ2-1; 11 bases are shared with TRBD2. CDR1 is KGHDR, CDR2 SFDVKD, per germline. V was pared by 6 bases and J by 4 bases, with 4 bases of the junction left unmatched. CDR3 length: 15 residues. The CDR3: CATSSGTSGYNEQFF. The CDR3 DNA reads as TGTGCCACCAGTTCTGGGACTAGCGGATACAATGAGCAGTTCTTC.

The chain couples TRBV27 to TRBJ2-3; the match to TRBD2 covers 9 bases. The J segment lost 2 bases and the V segment lost 3 bases, leaving 6 bases of the junction unmatched. The CDR3 is 16 amino acids. From germline, CDR1 is MNHEY and CDR2 SMNVEV (reference sequence). DNA for the CDR3: TGTGCCAGCAGTTTCGGACTAGCGAGATACACAGATACGCAGTATTTT. Translation: CASSFGLARYTDTQYF.

This clone was picked up a small number of times. This sequence joins TRBV24-1 and TRBJ2-1; 8 bases line up with TRBD1. Germline CDR1 and CDR2: KGHDR and SFDVKD. The CDR3 sequence is 15 residues long. V lost 3 bases and J lost 3; bases outside the gene matches: 3. For the CDR3, the DNA is TGTGCCACCAGTGATGGACAGGGAGTCTACAATGAGCAGTTCTTC. Its translation: CATSDGQGVYNEQFF.

The V and J genes are TRBV13 and TRBJ2-1, with TRBD2 matching over 11 bases. The germline V gene encodes CDR1 PRHDT and CDR2 FYEKMQ (reference sequence). The CDR3 is made up of 15 amino acids. V lost 6 bases, J lost 5 bases, and 6 bases stayed unmatched. The CDR3 DNA is TGTGCCAGCAGGGATGGGACTAGCGGCCACAATGAGCAGTTCTTC. Translated, it gives CASRDGTSGHNEQFF.

This sequence joins TRBV7-8 and TRBJ2-3, with 8 bases fitting TRBD1. V trimming: 2 bases; J trimming: 2 bases; junction bases outside the gene matches: 9. Per germline, CDR1 SGHVS and CDR2 FQNEAQ. The CDR3 has 17 residues. This CDR3 reads CASSLRSWTGITDTQYF. CDR3 sequence (DNA): TGTGCCAGCAGCTTAAGGTCCTGGACAGGGATCACAGATACGCAGTATTTT.

The V call is TRBV5-1, the J call TRBJ2-7, with D possibly TRBD1 on 6 matching bases. The CDR3 length is 14 residues. Germline CDR1 SGHRS, CDR2 YFSETQ. Trimming shortened V by 3 bases and J by 4 bases, and 14 bases separated the two germline ends. The CDR3 is CASSSSGHGYEQYF. As DNA, the CDR3 is TGCGCCAGCAGCTCTTCGGGACACGGGTACGAGCAGTACTTC. The full variable domain, rest sourced from reference TRBV5-1 and TRBJ2-7, is KAGVTQTPRYLIKTRGQQVTLSCSPISGHRSVSWYQQTPGQGLQFLFEYFSETQRNKGNFPGRFSGRQFSNSRSEMNVSTLELGDSALYLCASSSSGHGYEQYFGPGTRLTVT.